A single T cell receptor (beta chain) is shown here with its context. As processed by the authors: Estimated nucleated cell counts came from reference gene primer amplification. The assay was immunoSEQ multiplex PCR, and TCRdb's table has in-frame clones only and misses some. That table gives V, J and clone size, and the DNA gave D and trimming. The sample shows 310,000 or so clones, around 84% of them seen only once. The data stem from a study of blood T cell repertoires in COVID-19. In the study overall: Nucleic acid was either cDNA or gDNA, and it came from T cells, B-cell-depleted T cells, or PBMCs.

V was clipped by 4 bases and J by 3 bases, with 10 bases between them. Germline V gives CDR1 MDHEN, CDR2 SYDVKM. The CDR3 loop spans 13 amino acids. This rearrangement joins TRBV28 to TRBJ2-7; D uncertain. The source of this sequence is a woman aged 18 to 35 who had recovered from COVID-19. Sequencing used PBMCs or T cells enriched from blood (not recorded which). Here the CDR3 reads CASSSHTVYEQYF. CDR3 nucleotides: TGTGCCAGCAGTTCCCACACCGTCTACGAGCAGTACTTC.